Shown below are 16 T cell receptor beta chains from a single sample sequenced in a study of blood T cell repertoires in COVID-19. Method: immunoSEQ multiplex PCR; TCRdb's copy keeps in-frame clones and lacks some. The data hold about 38,000 clones, with approximately 96% observed a single time. Sequencing input: peripheral blood. The receptor set was obtained from a human donor with active COVID-19. The donor label of this sample is uncertain.

This chain connects TRBV6-1 to TRBJ2-5; TRBD1 matches 11 bases. Losses at the gene ends were 0 bases for V and 4 bases for J; bases not matched to a gene: 1. Germline V lookup: CDR1 MNHNS, CDR2 SASEGT. The CDR3 runs to 15 residues. CDR3 sequence reads: CASSEAGQGAETQYF. CDR3 DNA sequence: TGTGCCAGCAGTGAAGCCGGACAGGGGGCAGAGACCCAGTACTTC.

The chain recombines TRBV20-1 with TRBJ2-7, with TRBD2 matching over 10 bases. J lost 1 base, V lost 3 bases, and 6 bases had no gene match. The CDR3 is 15 residues long. The germline V gene has CDR1 DFQATT and CDR2 SNEGSKA (reference sequence). CDR3: CSASGLAGESYEQYF. The CDR3 DNA sequence: TGCAGTGCTAGTGGGCTAGCGGGAGAGTCCTACGAGCAGTACTTC.

The chain links TRBV12-5 to TRBJ1-1; no clear D gene. CDR1 is LGHNT and CDR2 is FRNRAP in the germline V gene. The CDR3 consists of 14 residues. Trimming stripped 7 bases from V and 1 base from J, with 13 bases between. The CDR3 region has the DNA TGTGCTAGTGCCCCCACGGCGGGGAACACTGAAGCTTTCTTT. Translated, it gives CASAPTAGNTEAFF.

V usage is TRBV18 and J usage is TRBJ2-7, with D perhaps matching TRBD2 (5 bases). Germline V gene sequence: CDR1 KGHSH, CDR2 LQKENI. V lost 6 bases to trimming and J lost 7 bases, with 22 bases between them. This CDR3 spans 15 amino acids. The CDR3, as DNA: TGTGCCAGCTCCCCCCTCCCCAGCGGCGCTGGGGAGCAGTACTTC. Its translation: CASSPLPSGAGEQYF.

The J gene is TRBJ2-5, the V gene TRBV10-3; TRBD2 agrees at 10 bases. The CDR3 totals 15 residues. The trim removed 4 bases at V and 5 bases at J, leaving 7 bases unmatched. Germline loops: CDR1 ENHRY, CDR2 SYGVKD. The DNA for the CDR3 is TGTGCCATCAGTGTTACTAGCGGGGCAGGGGAGACCCAGTACTTC. Amino acids: CAISVTSGAGETQYF.

This chain uses TRBV12-3 or TRBV12-4 with TRBJ1-5, with D unclear. The germline V and J ends were trimmed by 7 bases and 3 bases, with 7 bases remaining between them. The CDR3 has 12 amino acids. The CDR3 DNA sequence: TGTGCCAGCACCCAAAACAATCAGCCCCAGCATTTT. It encodes CASTQNNQPQHF.

This rearrangement joins TRBV3-1 (or the pseudogene TRBV3-2) to TRBJ2-3; 16 positions agree with TRBD2. The CDR3 loop spans 20 amino acids. V lost 4 bases and J lost 0; bases outside the gene matches: 10. Germline V gives CDR1 LGHDT, CDR2 YNNKEL (reference sequence). The CDR3 DNA follows: TGTGCCAGCAGCCCTGGGGGACTAGCGGGAGGGCCTCTCAGCACAGATACGCAGTATTTT. It specifies CASSPGGLAGGPLSTDTQYF.

The V call is TRBV4-2, the J call TRBJ2-3; 8 nucleotides agree with TRBD2. J lost 4 bases, V lost 2 bases, and 14 bases had no gene match. CDR3 size: 18 residues. CDR1 and CDR2 (germline): LGHNA, YNFKEQ. CDR3 DNA sequence: TGTGCCAGCAGCCAACGGCCCCTGGGTAGCGGGGTTGCAGATACGCAGTATTTT. Its translation is CASSQRPLGSGVADTQYF.

The chain is built from TRBV6-5 and TRBJ1-2; D gene uncertain. In germline, CDR1 is MNHEY, CDR2 SVGAGI. CDR3 length: 13 amino acids. With 2 bases removed from V and 8 bases from J, the gap between germline ends came to 12 bases. The CDR3 DNA reads TGTGCCAGCAGTTACGTCGGGGTCGACGGCTACACCTTC. Its translation: CASSYVGVDGYTF.

V is TRBV12-5 and J is TRBJ1-2; D not resolved. This CDR3 is built from 14 residues. V dropped 5 bases and J dropped 6 bases, with 16 bases sitting between them. Germline CDR1 LGHNT, CDR2 FRNRAP. CDR3 in amino acids: CASGPQGGLDGYTF. CDR3 sequence (DNA): TGTGCTAGTGGTCCCCAAGGAGGGCTGGATGGCTACACCTTC.

This sequence joins TRBV3-1 (or the pseudogene TRBV3-2) and TRBJ1-3; D is unresolved. The CDR3 length is 15 residues. V was trimmed by 1 base and J by 0 bases, leaving 7 bases between them. The germline gives CDR1 LGHDT, CDR2 YNNKEL (reference sequence). The CDR3 reads CASSQAVLSGNTIYF. CDR3 nucleotide sequence: TGTGCCAGCAGCCAAGCCGTCCTCTCTGGAAACACCATATATTTT.

V usage is TRBV10-1 and J usage is TRBJ2-1, with 13 bases fitting TRBD2. Germline V lookup: CDR1 WNHNN, CDR2 SYGVQD (reference sequence). The CDR3 runs to 17 residues. With V trimmed by 2 bases and J by 4 bases, 5 bases remained unmatched. CDR3 in amino acids: CASSEGRTSGGYNEQFF. The CDR3 DNA follows: TGCGCCAGCAGTGAGGGGAGGACTAGCGGGGGATACAATGAGCAGTTCTTC.

The chain is built from TRBV6-1 and TRBJ1-6; TRBD1 matches at 8 bases. Germline V gene data show CDR1 as MNHNS and CDR2 as SASEGT. V trimming: 3 bases; J trimming: 0 bases; junction bases outside the gene matches: 4. CDR3 length: 17 amino acids. This CDR3 reads CASSENRGYSYNSPLHF. The CDR3 DNA sequence: TGTGCCAGCAGTGAGAACAGGGGGTACTCCTATAATTCACCCCTCCACTTT.

The rearrangement joins TRBV14 to TRBJ2-1, with a weak D call TRBD2 (5 bases). The CDR3 covers 16 residues. CDR1 SGHDN and CDR2 FVKESK come from the germline V gene. The V gene lost 4 bases and the J gene lost 0 bases, with 13 bases spanning the gap. CDR3 in DNA: TGTGCCAGCAGCCCATTTAGCGCCAGCTCCTACAATGAGCAGTTCTTC. It translates to CASSPFSASSYNEQFF.

The rearrangement uses TRBV28 and TRBJ2-7, with D perhaps TRBD1 (5 bases). CDR1 and CDR2 (germline): MDHEN, SYDVKM. The CDR3 is 12 amino acids. The V and J ends lost 8 bases and 0 bases respectively, with 8 bases between them. As DNA, the CDR3 is TGTGCCAGCTTAACAGGCTCCTACGAGCAGTACTTC. Its translation is CASLTGSYEQYF.

This rearrangement joins TRBV10-1 to TRBJ2-1; TRBD2 aligns across 8 bases. Trimming at V came to 7 bases and at J to 1 base, leaving 9 bases not matched to a gene. The CDR3 is 16 residues long. Germline CDR1 reads WNHNN; CDR2 reads SYGVQD (reference sequence). Written as DNA, the CDR3 is TGCGCCAGCAACCGGGGGGGCGGGAATTCCTACAATGAGCAGTTCTTC. It codes for CASNRGGGNSYNEQFF.